A single sample gave rise to the 9 T cell receptor beta chains below, sequenced in a study of regulatory T cells in long-lasting Graves disease. The sample's time point: persistent/refractory GD, antithyroid drugs over 5 years with positive TRAb. The authors made the TCR library using RNA they extracted from PBMCs. Libraries of TCR beta came from iRepertoire HTBI primers plus Arm-PCR of CDR3 regions. Each CDR3 protein is one row after TCRdb ran MiXCR on the multiplex PCR reads. The data show around 460,000 distinct CDR3 sequences, with around a fifth seen just once and about 7% held by the top ten. The sequencing used peripheral blood mononuclear cells (PBMCs), collected when the disease was refractory, from a patient treated with antithyroid drugs. These receptors were taken from a female donor with Graves disease.

This clonotype has more than one count but fewer than ten. The chain joins TRBV6-9 to TRBJ2-5, with D possibly matching TRBD1 (5 bases). V was cut by 4 bases and J by 3 bases, with 12 bases left in between. The CDR3 runs 14 residues. The germline gives CDR1 MNHGY, CDR2 SVAAGI. DNA of the CDR3: TGTGCCAGCAGTTCCTCACAGGTTAAAGAGACCCAGTACTTC. Protein: CASSSSQVKETQYF.

This clonotype was observed many times. The chain employs TRBV6-1 and TRBJ1-1, with 7 bases fitting TRBD1. The germline V gene encodes CDR1 MNHNS and CDR2 SASEGT. V trimming: 8 bases; J trimming: 11 bases; junction bases outside the gene matches: 8. CDR3 length: 11 residues. The CDR3 sequence is CASVDRDAAFF. The DNA of the CDR3 is TGTGCCAGCGTTGACAGGGATGCTGCTTTCTTT.

The chain uses TRBV29-1 and TRBJ1-3, with no clear D. The germline V and J ends were trimmed by 0 bases and 4 bases, with 22 bases remaining between them. This CDR3 spans 18 amino acids. Germline V lookup: CDR1 SQVTM, CDR2 ANQGSEA. The CDR3 region is CSVEDLEWGEPDGNTIYF. CDR3 nucleotide sequence: TGCAGCGTTGAAGATCTCGAGTGGGGAGAGCCCGACGGAAACACCATATATTTT.

This clonotype was observed a handful of times. The gene calls are TRBV5-5 and TRBJ1-1; tentative D call: TRBD1 (5 bases). The CDR3 totals 14 residues. The V gene lost 4 bases and the J gene lost 4 bases, with 14 bases spanning the gap. Germline values: CDR1 SGHKS, CDR2 YYEKEE (reference sequence). The CDR3 here is CASSLFIGGTEAFF. The CDR3 bases are TGTGCCAGCAGCCTGTTCATCGGGGGCACTGAAGCTTTCTTT.

This clonotype was detected only a few times. This may be a read error, as it is one base from a much larger clone. The J gene is TRBJ1-1, the V gene TRBV5-6; D remains unclear. The length of the CDR3 is 13 residues. The V end was cut by 2 bases, the J end by 2 bases, with 7 bases between. Per germline, CDR1 SGHDT and CDR2 YYEEEE. CDR3 nucleotide sequence: TGTGCCAGCAGCTTCGGGATTAACACTGAAGCTTTCTTT. Its protein product is CASSFGINTEAFF.

Remarks on this clonotype: Germline is not matched at one junction end, which may reflect a read error. The chain links TRBV19 to TRBJ2-7; 8 nucleotides align to TRBD1. This CDR3 has 14 residues. Germline V gives CDR1 LNHDA, CDR2 SQIVND (reference sequence). The CDR3, as DNA: TGTGCCAGCTCCGGGACAGGTGATTCCTACGTGCAGTACTTC. It is translated as CASSGTGDSYVQYF.

This clonotype was found many times. This sequence joins TRBV7-8 and TRBJ2-5, with 8 bases identical to TRBD2. The CDR3 contains 15 residues. V lost 4 bases and J lost 5; bases outside the gene matches: 9. Germline V gene lookup returns CDR1 SGHVS and CDR2 FQNEAQ. This CDR3 is CASSSLAGLGETQYF. The CDR3 nucleotides are TGTGCCAGCAGCTCTTTAGCGGGGCTAGGGGAGACCCAGTACTTC.

The genes are TRBV7-2 and TRBJ2-7; D may be TRBD2 (6 bases). V lost 2 bases and J lost 2, with 10 bases in between. Germline CDR1 is SGHTA and CDR2 is FQGNSA. The CDR3 covers 14 residues. The CDR3 sequence: CASSLIGGPYEQYF. In DNA, the CDR3 is TGTGCCAGCAGCTTAATTGGAGGGCCCTACGAGCAGTACTTC.

J is TRBJ1-6 and V is TRBV25-1; 10 bases match TRBD1. The CDR3 runs to 15 residues. The V and J ends lost 3 bases and 7 bases, in that order; junction bases with no gene match: 3. In germline, CDR1 is MGHDK, CDR2 SYGVNS. The CDR3 here is CASSERGQGNSPLHF. The CDR3 DNA follows: TGTGCCAGCAGTGAGAGGGGACAGGGGAATTCACCCCTCCACTTT.